This T cell receptor beta chain was captured in a study of shared clonotypes between healthy human individuals (dated by TCRdb to 2019 to 2021). For the wider study: The cohort comprised two women and a few men aged 18 to 49 years. Libraries were prepared and TCR repertoires were sequenced by different laboratories using diverse techniques, in order to increase sequencing depth and limit assay-specific biases. Between about 0.9 and 10 billion PBMCs per donor were obtained by leukapheresis. For each donor, three plates each were used for CD4 naive and CD4 memory, two plates were used for CD8 naive, and one plate was used for CD8 memory. The study deeply sequenced blood TCR repertoires of about five healthy adults to estimate repertoire size and the extent of clonotype sharing between individuals. Points the paper makes about the study in general: Sampling was restricted to blood, and TCR repertoires in tissue are likely to differ from TCR repertoires in blood. The small number of donors limited the genetic and exposure-history diversity represented. Sharing across a few donors was observed for about 5% of naive CD4, over 3% of naive CD8, 2% to 2.5% of memory CD4, and about 0.39% of memory CD8 clonotypes. Pairwise subsampling led to the expectation that sequencing depth would affect the degree of clonotype sharing among donors. Higher generation probabilities were observed for clonotypes shared by all four sorted-subset donors than for non-shared clonotypes. Rarefaction of sorted-subset datasets indicated incomplete sequencing despite the large sequencing depth. Naive subsets generally had larger estimated clonotype richness than memory subsets.

From its cysteine to its phenylalanine, the CDR3 spans 19 amino acids. The read is trimmed to its CDR3 DNA, 57 bases read in frame from base 1. V is reduced by 3 bases and J by 4 bases, leaving a spacing of 28 bases between them. TCR CDR3 regions were amplified from genomic DNA by multiplex PCR using the deep immunoSEQ assay. Genomic DNA extracted from each cell subset was distributed evenly over all wells of several immunoSEQ 96-well plates, and each plate served as one replicate. For sorted subsets, roughly 190 ng of genomic DNA, equivalent to 25,000 to 30,000 T cell genomes, went into each replicate PCR. The purified libraries were quantified using a Qubit 3.0 fluorometer, sized with a Bioanalyzer 2100, and then quantified again using the KAPA Library Quantification kit. Every immunoSEQ 96-well plate was sequenced on a dedicated single-read 150-cycle Illumina NextSeq 550 flow cell. The original methods were these. The immunoSEQ output contained only junctional sequences without quality scores, so filtering could not match that applied to full-length reads. To assign V/J genes and CDR3, sequences were annotated against IMGT germline references using PyIR, a Python wrapper for IgBLAST v1.9. Any read was removed if the V/J assignment was weak (E-value above 1e-6), the CDR3 was missing, or the read contained stop codons, out-of-frame junctions, or ambiguous translated residues. V3J clonotypes were defined by identical inferred V gene, J gene, and CDR3 amino acid sequence. Percentage overlap between repertoires was computed as shared unique clonotypes divided by the size of the smaller repertoire. Repertoire richness was assessed with RTK rarefaction, the Chao1 estimator, and Recon v2.1 estimates of unobserved clonotypes. OLGA was used to compute generation probabilities for all TCRbeta clonotypes that the gDNA method yielded from a few donors. What TCRdb holds here is the immuneACCESS table cut down to in-frame rearrangements. Part of the clones is not present; checked against another copy, under half of the missing clones reflect an unresolved V gene, and the others are unexplained. That table gives V, J and clone size, and the DNA gave D and trimming. In this sample the table shows some 350,000 clones, roughly 70% of which occur a single time. The top ten clones comprise 10% of the sample.

The donors were healthy, HIV-negative adults who had no recently reported acute infections or vaccinations. All donors were Caucasian adults living in Nashville, Tennessee, USA. CD4+ T cells were enriched through magnetic negative selection, after which naive cells were positively selected on CD45RA and the remaining negative fraction served as the memory subset. Blood was collected by leukapheresis, and PBMCs were isolated by Ficoll-Histopaque density gradient centrifugation and then cryopreserved in liquid nitrogen vapor phase. Purity and quantity of every magnetically sorted T cell population were checked by analytical flow cytometry. From each sorted fraction, genomic DNA was isolated and quantified by UV absorbance on a Nanodrop 2000c. Of note for this clone: Its antigen remains undetermined. No base-level quality is on record; no much larger clone is a single base apart.

The origin of this receptor is a man aged 30-40 years in good health. The sample was memory CD4+ T cells sorted from blood. What the cell subset or site label conveys for this sample: CD45RA-negative fraction. The rearranged chain carries TRBV5-3 and TRBJ2-5, with TRBD2 perhaps the D gene, on 6 matching bases. TRBV5-3 is designated an ORF whose function remains uncertain. The CDR3 region: CARSSLEGRGGPVRETQYF. DNA sequence: TGTGCCAGAAGCTCCCTCGAGGGACGGGGAGGTCCCGTCCGAGAGACCCAGTACTTC.